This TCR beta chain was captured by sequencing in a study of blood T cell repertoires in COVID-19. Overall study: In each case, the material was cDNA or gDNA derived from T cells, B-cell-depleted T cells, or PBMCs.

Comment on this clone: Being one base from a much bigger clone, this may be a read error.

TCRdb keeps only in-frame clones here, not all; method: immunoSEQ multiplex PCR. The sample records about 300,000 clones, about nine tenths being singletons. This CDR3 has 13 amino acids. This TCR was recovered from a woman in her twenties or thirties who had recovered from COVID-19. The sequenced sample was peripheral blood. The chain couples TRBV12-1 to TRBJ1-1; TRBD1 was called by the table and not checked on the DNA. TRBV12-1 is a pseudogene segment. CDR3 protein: CASSLTENTEAFF. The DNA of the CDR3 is TGTGCCAGCAGCCTGACAGAGAACACTGAAGCTTTCTTT.